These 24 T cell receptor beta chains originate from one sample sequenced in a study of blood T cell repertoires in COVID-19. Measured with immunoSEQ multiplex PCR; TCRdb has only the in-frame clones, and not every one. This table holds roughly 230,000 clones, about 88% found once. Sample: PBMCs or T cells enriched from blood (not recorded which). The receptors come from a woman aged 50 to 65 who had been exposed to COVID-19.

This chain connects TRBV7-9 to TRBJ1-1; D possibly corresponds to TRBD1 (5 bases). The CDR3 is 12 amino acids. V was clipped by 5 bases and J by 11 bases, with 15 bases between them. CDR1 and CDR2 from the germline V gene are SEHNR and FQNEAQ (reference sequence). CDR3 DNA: TGTGCCAGCAGCAACCGACAGTTAAAGGCTTTCTTT. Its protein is CASSNRQLKAFF.

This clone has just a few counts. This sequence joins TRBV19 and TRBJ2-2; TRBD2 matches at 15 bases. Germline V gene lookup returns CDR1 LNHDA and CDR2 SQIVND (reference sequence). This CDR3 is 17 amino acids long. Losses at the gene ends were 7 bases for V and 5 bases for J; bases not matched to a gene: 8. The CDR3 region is CASTPVGLAGGTGELFF. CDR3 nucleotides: TGTGCCAGTACCCCAGTCGGACTAGCGGGAGGGACCGGGGAGCTGTTTTTT. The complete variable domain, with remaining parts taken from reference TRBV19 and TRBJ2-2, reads DGGITQSPKYLFRKEGQNVTLSCEQNLNHDAMYWYRQDPGQGLRLIYYSQIVNDFQKGDIAEGYSVSREKKESFPLTVTSAQKNPTAFYLCASTPVGLAGGTGELFFGEGSRLTVL.

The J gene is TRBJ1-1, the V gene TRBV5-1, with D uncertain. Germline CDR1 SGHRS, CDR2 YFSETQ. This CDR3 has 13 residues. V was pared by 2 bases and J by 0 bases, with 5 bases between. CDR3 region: CASSFRVNTEAFF. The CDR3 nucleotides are TGCGCCAGCAGCTTCCGGGTGAACACTGAAGCTTTCTTT.

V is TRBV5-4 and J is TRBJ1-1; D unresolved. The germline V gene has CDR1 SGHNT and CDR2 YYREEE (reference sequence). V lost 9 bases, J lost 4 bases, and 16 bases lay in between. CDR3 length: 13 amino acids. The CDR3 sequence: CATAGLSSTEAFF. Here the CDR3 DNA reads TGTGCCACTGCGGGTCTCTCGAGCACTGAAGCTTTCTTT.

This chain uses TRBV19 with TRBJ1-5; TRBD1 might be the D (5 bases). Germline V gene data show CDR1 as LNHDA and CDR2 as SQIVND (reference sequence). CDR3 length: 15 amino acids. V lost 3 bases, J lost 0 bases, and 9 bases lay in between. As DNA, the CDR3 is TGTGCCAGTAGTATTAGACAGTTTAGCAATCAGCCCCAGCATTTT. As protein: CASSIRQFSNQPQHF. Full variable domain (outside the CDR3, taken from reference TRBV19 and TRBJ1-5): DGGITQSPKYLFRKEGQNVTLSCEQNLNHDAMYWYRQDPGQGLRLIYYSQIVNDFQKGDIAEGYSVSREKKESFPLTVTSAQKNPTAFYLCASSIRQFSNQPQHFGDGTRLSIL.

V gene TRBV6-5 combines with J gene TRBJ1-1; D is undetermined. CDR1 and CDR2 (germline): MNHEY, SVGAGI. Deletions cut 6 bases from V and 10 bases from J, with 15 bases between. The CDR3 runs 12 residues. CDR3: CASRDQEGTAFF. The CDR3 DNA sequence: TGTGCCAGCAGAGATCAGGAGGGAACAGCTTTCTTT.

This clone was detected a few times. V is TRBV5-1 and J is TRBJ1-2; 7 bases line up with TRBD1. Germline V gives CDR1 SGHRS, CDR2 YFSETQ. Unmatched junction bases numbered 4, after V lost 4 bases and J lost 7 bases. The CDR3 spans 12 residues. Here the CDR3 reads CASSLTGSGYTF. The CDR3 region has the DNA TGCGCCAGCAGCCTGACAGGGTCTGGCTACACCTTC.

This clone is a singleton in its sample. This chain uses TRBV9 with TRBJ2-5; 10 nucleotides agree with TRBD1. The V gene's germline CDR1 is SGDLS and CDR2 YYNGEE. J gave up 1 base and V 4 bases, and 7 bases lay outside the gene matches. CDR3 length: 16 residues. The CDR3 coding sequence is TGTGCCAGCAGCCTCGGGGACAGGGGCGCCCAAGAGACCCAGTACTTC. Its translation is CASSLGDRGAQETQYF.

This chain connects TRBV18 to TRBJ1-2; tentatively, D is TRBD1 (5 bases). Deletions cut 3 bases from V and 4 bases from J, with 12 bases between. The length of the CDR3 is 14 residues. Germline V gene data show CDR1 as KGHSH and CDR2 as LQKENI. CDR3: CASSPPGMSYGYTF. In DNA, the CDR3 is TGTGCCAGCTCACCCCCAGGGATGAGCTATGGCTACACCTTC.

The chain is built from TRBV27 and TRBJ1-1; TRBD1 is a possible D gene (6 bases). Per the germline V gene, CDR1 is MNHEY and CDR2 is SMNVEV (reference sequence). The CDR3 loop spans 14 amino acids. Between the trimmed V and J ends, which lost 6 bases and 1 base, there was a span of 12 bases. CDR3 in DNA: TGTGCCAGCAGCCCCCACAGGGCGAACACTGAAGCTTTCTTT. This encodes CASSPHRANTEAFF.

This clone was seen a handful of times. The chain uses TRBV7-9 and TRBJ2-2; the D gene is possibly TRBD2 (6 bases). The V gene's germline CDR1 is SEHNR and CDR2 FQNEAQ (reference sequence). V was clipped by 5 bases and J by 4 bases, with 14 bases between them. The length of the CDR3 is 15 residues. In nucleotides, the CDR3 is TGTGCCAGCAGCGCTTCTAGCGTCAGCACCGGGGAGCTGTTTTTT. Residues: CASSASSVSTGELFF.

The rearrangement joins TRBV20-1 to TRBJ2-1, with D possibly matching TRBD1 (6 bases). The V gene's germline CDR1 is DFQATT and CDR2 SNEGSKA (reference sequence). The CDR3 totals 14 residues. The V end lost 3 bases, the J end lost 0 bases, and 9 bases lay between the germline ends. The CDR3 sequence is CSASGGNSYNEQFF. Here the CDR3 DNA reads TGCAGTGCTAGTGGGGGCAACTCCTACAATGAGCAGTTCTTC.

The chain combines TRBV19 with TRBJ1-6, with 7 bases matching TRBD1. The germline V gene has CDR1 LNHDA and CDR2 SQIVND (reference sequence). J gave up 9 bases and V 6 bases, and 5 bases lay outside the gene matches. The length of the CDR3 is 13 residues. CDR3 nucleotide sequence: TGTGCCAGTAGGCAGGGGGTTGGTTCACCCCTCCACTTT. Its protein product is CASRQGVGSPLHF. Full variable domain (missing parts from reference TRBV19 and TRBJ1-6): DGGITQSPKYLFRKEGQNVTLSCEQNLNHDAMYWYRQDPGQGLRLIYYSQIVNDFQKGDIAEGYSVSREKKESFPLTVTSAQKNPTAFYLCASRQGVGSPLHFGNGTRLTVT.

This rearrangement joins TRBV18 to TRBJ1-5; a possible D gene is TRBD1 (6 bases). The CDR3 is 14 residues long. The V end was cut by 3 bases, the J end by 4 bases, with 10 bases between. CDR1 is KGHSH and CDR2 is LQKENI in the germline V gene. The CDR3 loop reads CASSPGTNNQPQHF. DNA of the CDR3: TGTGCCAGCTCACCCGGGACAAATAATCAGCCCCAGCATTTT. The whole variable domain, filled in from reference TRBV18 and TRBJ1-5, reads NAGVMQNPRHLVRRRGQEARLRCSPMKGHSHVYWYRQLPEEGLKFMVYLQKENIIDESGMPKERFSAEFPKEGPSILRIQQVVRGDSAAYFCASSPGTNNQPQHFGDGTRLSIL.

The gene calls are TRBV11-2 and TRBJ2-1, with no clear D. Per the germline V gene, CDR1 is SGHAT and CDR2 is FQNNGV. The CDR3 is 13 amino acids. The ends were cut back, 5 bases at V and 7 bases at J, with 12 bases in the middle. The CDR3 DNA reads TGTGCCAGCAGCCCGTTATTCCCTAATGAGCAGTTCTTC. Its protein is CASSPLFPNEQFF.

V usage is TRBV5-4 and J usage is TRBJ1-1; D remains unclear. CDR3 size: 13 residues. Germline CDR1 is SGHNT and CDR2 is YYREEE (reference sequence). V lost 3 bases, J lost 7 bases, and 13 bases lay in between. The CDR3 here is CASSSTRSSEAFF. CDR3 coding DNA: TGTGCCAGCAGCTCGACGCGGTCCAGTGAAGCTTTCTTT. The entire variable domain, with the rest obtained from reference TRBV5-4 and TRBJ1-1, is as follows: ETGVTQSPTHLIKTRGQQVTLRCSSQSGHNTVSWYQQALGQGPQFIFQYYREEENGRGNFPPRFSGLQFPNYSSELNVNALELDDSALYLCASSSTRSSEAFFGQGTRLTVV.

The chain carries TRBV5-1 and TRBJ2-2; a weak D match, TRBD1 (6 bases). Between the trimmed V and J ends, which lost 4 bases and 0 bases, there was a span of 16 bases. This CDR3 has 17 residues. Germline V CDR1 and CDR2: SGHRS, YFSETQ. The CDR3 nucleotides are TGCGCCAGCAGCCCCTGGGCAGGGGCCGCGAACACCGGGGAGCTGTTTTTT. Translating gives CASSPWAGAANTGELFF.

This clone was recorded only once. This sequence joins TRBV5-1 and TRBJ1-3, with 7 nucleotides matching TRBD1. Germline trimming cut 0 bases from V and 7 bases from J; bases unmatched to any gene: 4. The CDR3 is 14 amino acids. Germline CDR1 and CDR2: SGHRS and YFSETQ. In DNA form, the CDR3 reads TGCGCCAGCAGCTTGGGACAGGGCGGCAACACCATATATTTT. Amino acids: CASSLGQGGNTIYF.

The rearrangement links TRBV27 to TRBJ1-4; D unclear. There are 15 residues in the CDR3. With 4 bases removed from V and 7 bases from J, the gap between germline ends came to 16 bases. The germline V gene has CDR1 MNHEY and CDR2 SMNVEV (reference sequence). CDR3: CASSSLPSRGEKLFF. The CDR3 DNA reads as TGTGCCAGCAGTTCCCTCCCTAGTCGTGGTGAAAAACTGTTTTTT.

The CDR3 spells CASSYSGLQRGNTEAFF. The DNA of the CDR3 is TGTGCCAGCAGTTACTCGGGCCTGCAACGGGGAAACACTGAAGCTTTCTTT. The chain employs TRBV6-2 or TRBV6-3 and TRBJ1-1, with no clear D. V dropped 0 bases and J dropped 2 bases, with 16 bases sitting between them. Germline-derived CDR1 and CDR2 are MNHEY and SVGEGT. This CDR3 has 17 amino acids.

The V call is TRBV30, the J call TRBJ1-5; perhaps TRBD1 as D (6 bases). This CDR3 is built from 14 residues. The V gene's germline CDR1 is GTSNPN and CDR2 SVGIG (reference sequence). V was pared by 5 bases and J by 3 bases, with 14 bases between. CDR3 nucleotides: TGTGCCTGGGGTACAGGGATGAACAATCAGCCCCAGCATTTT. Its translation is CAWGTGMNNQPQHF.

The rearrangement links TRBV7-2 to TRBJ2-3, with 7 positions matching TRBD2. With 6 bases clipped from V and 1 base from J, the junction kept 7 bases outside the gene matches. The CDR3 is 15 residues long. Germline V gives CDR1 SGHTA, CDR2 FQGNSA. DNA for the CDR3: TGTGCCAGCAGTCGCAGCGGGGACCGCACAGATACGCAGTATTTT. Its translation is CASSRSGDRTDTQYF.

CDR3 coding DNA: TGTGCCAGCAGCTTTAAGGGCATAGCGGGGGAAAATGAGCAGTTCTTC. Residues: CASSFKGIAGENEQFF. The chain couples TRBV7-8 to TRBJ2-1, with 9 bases matching TRBD2. Germline assignment: CDR1 SGHVS and CDR2 FQNEAQ. This CDR3 comprises 16 residues. The ends lost 3 bases at V and 7 bases at J; junction bases unmatched: 10.

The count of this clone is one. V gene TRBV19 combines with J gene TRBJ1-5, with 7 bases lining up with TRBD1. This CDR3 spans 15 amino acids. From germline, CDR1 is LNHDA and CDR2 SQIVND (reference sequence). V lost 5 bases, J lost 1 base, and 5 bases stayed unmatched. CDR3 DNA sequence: TGTGCCAGTAGTCTCAACAGGGGAAGCAATCAGCCCCAGCATTTT. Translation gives CASSLNRGSNQPQHF.